Each of the 32 T cell receptor beta chains below was sequenced from the same sample in a study of T cell responses to AZD1222 COVID-19 vaccine (dated by TCRdb to the early 2020s). The library was produced with the immunoSEQ multiplex PCR assay. Not all clones reach the TCRdb copy of this immuneACCESS table, which keeps in-frame sequences only. Checked studies attribute under half of the gap to unresolved V genes and leave the rest unexplained. This sample is represented by over 150,000 clones; 88% of them were singletons. The ten largest make up 4.3% of the sample. This specimen's time point label, per the study, means: about 28 days (+/-7) after the second vaccine dose. Material: peripheral blood, obtained 28 days after the second AZD1222 dose. These receptors were taken from an adult who received the AZD1222 COVID-19 vaccine.

The chain has TRBV18 and TRBJ1-1, with D uncertain. The germline V and J ends were trimmed by 6 bases and 8 bases, with 19 bases remaining between them. The length of the CDR3 is 14 residues. The germline gives CDR1 KGHSH, CDR2 LQKENI. CDR3 bases: TGTGCCAGCTCCCCGAATATTGAGGGAGAAGAAGCTTTCTTT. This translates into CASSPNIEGEEAFF.

The chain is built from TRBV27 and TRBJ2-3; D may correspond to TRBD1 or TRBD2 (6 bases each). The ends were cut back, 7 bases at V and 4 bases at J, with 9 bases in the middle. CDR1 is MNHEY, CDR2 SMNVEV, per germline (reference sequence). This CDR3 is built from 12 residues. The CDR3 nucleotides are TGTGCCAGCAAAAGGGGGGCAGATACGCAGTATTTT. This gives the protein CASKRGADTQYF.

The rearrangement links TRBV2 to TRBJ1-5, with TRBD1 as a possible D gene (6 bases). The germline V gene encodes CDR1 SNHLY and CDR2 FYNNEI. CDR3 length: 13 amino acids. V dropped 10 bases and J dropped 0 bases, with 10 bases sitting between them. DNA of the CDR3: TGTGCCACCTCAGGGGTTAGCAATCAGCCCCAGCATTTT. Translating it yields CATSGVSNQPQHF. Full variable domain (outside the CDR3, taken from reference TRBV2 and TRBJ1-5): EPEVTQTPSHQVTQMGQEVILRCVPISNHLYFYWYRQILGQKVEFLVSFYNNEISEKSEIFDDQFSVERPDGSNFTLKIRSTKLEDSAMYFCATSGVSNQPQHFGDGTRLSIL.

The V gene is TRBV12-3 or TRBV12-4, the J gene TRBJ2-3, with no clear D. The length of the CDR3 is 12 residues. Trimming cost V 5 bases and J 2 bases, with 5 bases left between them. The CDR3 loop is CASSPVTDTQYF. The CDR3 region has the DNA TGTGCCAGCAGTCCCGTCACAGATACGCAGTATTTT.

The V and J genes are TRBV27 and TRBJ1-1, with a tentative D call TRBD1 (6 bases). Germline V lookup: CDR1 MNHEY, CDR2 SMNVEV (reference sequence). V was cut by 4 bases and J by 0 bases, with 18 bases left in between. This CDR3 has 17 amino acids. CDR3 loop: CASSSPRGRLMNTEAFF. In DNA, the CDR3 is TGTGCCAGCAGTTCCCCACGGGGGCGATTAATGAACACTGAAGCTTTCTTT.

This clone occurred a few times. This chain uses TRBV4-3 with TRBJ2-7, with 11 bases aligning to TRBD2. V was pared by 4 bases and J by 5 bases, with 13 bases of the junction left unmatched. CDR3 length: 17 amino acids. Germline V gene data show CDR1 as LGHNA and CDR2 as YSLEER. CDR3 DNA: TGCGCCAGCAGCCCATCAGATGGGCTAGCGGGGGGCCACGAGCAGTACTTC. Translating gives CASSPSDGLAGGHEQYF.

This clone is a singleton in its sample. This chain connects TRBV7-9 to TRBJ2-1; no definite D call. This CDR3 is 16 amino acids long. The V gene's germline CDR1 is SEHNR and CDR2 FQNEAQ (reference sequence). Trimming took off 3 bases at V and 0 bases at J, with 12 bases between the two ends. The DNA for the CDR3 is TGTGCCAGCAGCTTGAGTCCCGGAAGCTCCTACAATGAGCAGTTCTTC. Residues: CASSLSPGSSYNEQFF. The entire variable domain, with the rest obtained from reference TRBV7-9 and TRBJ2-1, is as follows: DTGVSQNPRHKITKRGQNVTFRCDPISEHNRLYWYRQTLGQGPEFLTYFQNEAQLEKSRLLSDRFSAERPKGSFSTLEIQRTEQGDSAMYLCASSLSPGSSYNEQFFGPGTRLTVL.

This clone has just a few counts. The chain links TRBV19 to TRBJ1-1; D gene unclear. The CDR3 has 16 amino acids. CDR1 and CDR2 from the germline V gene are LNHDA and SQIVND (reference sequence). The V and J ends lost 2 bases and 1 base respectively, with 14 bases between them. The CDR3 coding sequence is TGTGCCAGTAGTATAATCTTCGCAGTGACGAACACTGAAGCTTTCTTT. Its protein product is CASSIIFAVTNTEAFF.

The rearrangement joins TRBV6-5 to TRBJ1-1; 11 positions agree with TRBD1. The germline gives CDR1 MNHEY, CDR2 SVGAGI. The CDR3 spans 13 residues. V dropped 7 bases and J dropped 12; count of bases not matched to a gene: 10. CDR3 DNA sequence: TGTGCCAGCACTAGAGGACAGGGGGCGAAATCTTTCTTT. It yields the protein CASTRGQGAKSFF.

The chain employs TRBV6-5 and TRBJ1-1; D might be TRBD1 (6 bases). The CDR3 sequence is 14 residues long. The germline CDR1 and CDR2 sequences are MNHEY and SVGAGI. Deletions cut 2 bases from V and 4 bases from J, with 11 bases between. The CDR3, as DNA: TGTGCCAGCAGTTACACCGGAGGGGGCACTGAAGCTTTCTTT. This codes for CASSYTGGGTEAFF.

The J gene is TRBJ2-1, the V gene TRBV13, with D uncertain. Trimming stripped 5 bases from V and 0 bases from J, with 17 bases between. This CDR3 spans 17 amino acids. Germline CDR1 and CDR2: PRHDT and FYEKMQ (reference sequence). Here the CDR3 DNA reads TGTGCCAGCAGCGCCCGCCCAACTTCACACTCCTACAATGAGCAGTTCTTC. This codes for CASSARPTSHSYNEQFF.

This chain joins TRBV7-9 and TRBJ1-3, with D uncertain. In germline, CDR1 is SEHNR, CDR2 FQNEAQ (reference sequence). The CDR3 covers 15 residues. V shed 1 base and J shed 2 bases, with 9 bases lying between them. The CDR3, as DNA: TGTGCCAGCAGCTTAGTCCCAGTGGCTGGAAACACCATATATTTT. Protein product: CASSLVPVAGNTIYF.

CDR3 in amino acids: CASSLQNSPLHF. The CDR3 coding sequence is TGTGCCAGCAGCTTACAGAATTCACCCCTCCACTTT. The gene calls are TRBV7-3 and TRBJ1-6; D gene ambiguous. The germline V and J ends were trimmed by 2 bases and 7 bases, with 3 bases remaining between them. The CDR3 contains 12 residues. In germline, CDR1 is SGHTA, CDR2 FQGTGA.

A word on this clone: One end of the junction does not line up with germline, which may come from a read error. J is TRBJ1-2 and V is TRBV2; 7 positions agree with TRBD1. This CDR3 spans 14 amino acids. CDR1 and CDR2 from the germline V gene are SNHLY and FYNNEI. CDR3 nucleotides: TGTGCCAGCAGCGAAGGGGGCGCTTACTATGGCTACACCTTC. It yields the protein CASSEGGAYYGYTF. Using reference TRBV2 and TRBJ1-2 for the parts outside the CDR3, the full variable domain is EPEVTQTPSHQVTQMGQEVILRCVPISNHLYFYWYRQILGQKVEFLVSFYNNEISEKSEIFDDQFSVERPDGSNFTLKIRSTKLEDSAMYFCASSEGGAYYGYTFGSGTRLTVV.

This chain uses TRBV7-2 with TRBJ2-3; D uncertain. There are 14 residues in the CDR3. The germline CDR1 and CDR2 sequences are SGHTA and FQGNSA. V lost 2 bases, J lost 0 bases, and 6 bases lay in between. The CDR3 nucleotides are TGTGCCAGCAGCTTACGGGCTAGCACAGATACGCAGTATTTT. Its protein is CASSLRASTDTQYF.

The V call is TRBV10-2, the J call TRBJ2-2, with unresolved D. This CDR3 has 16 amino acids. Germline CDR1 and CDR2: WSHSY and SAAADI. V shed 6 bases and J shed 2 bases, with 16 bases lying between them. Here the CDR3 reads CASSDRVSYNTGELFF. CDR3 nucleotide sequence: TGCGCCAGCAGCGACCGCGTTAGTTACAACACCGGGGAGCTGTTTTTT.

V usage is TRBV27 and J usage is TRBJ1-1; D gene ambiguous. V lost 8 bases to trimming and J lost 3 bases, with 10 bases between them. The CDR3 has 12 amino acids. Germline V gene lookup returns CDR1 MNHEY and CDR2 SMNVEV (reference sequence). The CDR3 loop is CASGSWDTEAFF. Written as DNA, the CDR3 is TGTGCCAGCGGAAGTTGGGACACTGAAGCTTTCTTT.

The chain joins TRBV5-1 to TRBJ2-1; 7 nucleotides line up with TRBD2. Germline V gene sequence: CDR1 SGHRS, CDR2 YFSETQ. The CDR3 is 14 amino acids. The V segment lost 5 bases and the J segment 4 bases; nucleotides outside the gene matches: 6. The DNA of the CDR3 is TGCGCCAGCAGGCTTGCGGGGGAGTACAATGAGCAGTTCTTC. Translation gives CASRLAGEYNEQFF.

This sequence joins TRBV6-5 and TRBJ1-6; the match to TRBD1 covers 11 bases. This CDR3 has 13 amino acids. Germline V CDR1 and CDR2: MNHEY, SVGAGI. V was clipped by 10 bases and J by 6 bases; unmatched bases: 2. The CDR3 loop reads CAIGTGGNSPLHF. The DNA of the CDR3 is TGTGCCATCGGGACAGGGGGTAATTCACCCCTCCACTTT.

The sample holds one count of this clone. This chain links TRBV10-1 with TRBJ2-7; 7 bases align to TRBD2. Germline CDR1 WNHNN, CDR2 SYGVQD (reference sequence). Trimming removed 3 bases from V and 2 bases from J; junction bases left unmatched: 4. The CDR3 loop spans 14 amino acids. DNA for the CDR3: TGCGCCAGCAGTGATCGGGGGACTACCTACGAGCAGTACTTC. It codes for CASSDRGTTYEQYF.

The gene calls are TRBV29-1 and TRBJ1-1; D gene unclear. Germline CDR1 and CDR2: SQVTM and ANQGSEA. This CDR3 spans 13 amino acids. The germline V and J ends were trimmed by 7 bases and 7 bases, with 19 bases remaining between them. This CDR3 reads CSAGFRLRGEAFF. CDR3 bases: TGCAGCGCTGGGTTCCGTCTCCGTGGTGAAGCTTTCTTT.

As DNA, the CDR3 is TGCAGTGCTAGTGGTTTAGCGGGGGGCGTACATGAGCAGTTCTTC. Protein sequence: CSASGLAGGVHEQFF. The V call is TRBV20-1, the J call TRBJ2-1; 10 bases fit TRBD2. This CDR3 comprises 15 residues. Germline V lookup: CDR1 DFQATT, CDR2 SNEGSKA (reference sequence). V trimming: 3 bases; J trimming: 8 bases; junction bases outside the gene matches: 10.

The gene calls are TRBV21-1 and TRBJ1-5. TRBV21-1 represents a pseudogene. The CDR3 covers 12 residues. The CDR3 loop reads CAGGCSNQPQHF. Written as DNA, the CDR3 is TGTGCCGGGGGGTGTAGCAATCAGCCCCAGCATTTT.

This clone occurred once. The gene calls are TRBV18 and TRBJ2-7; no definite D call. Between the trimmed V and J ends, which lost 4 bases and 6 bases, there was a span of 10 bases. The germline V gene has CDR1 KGHSH and CDR2 LQKENI. The length of the CDR3 is 12 residues. The CDR3 bases are TGTGCCAGCTCACTTGACACCTCCGAGCAGTACTTC. It codes for CASSLDTSEQYF.

V and J are TRBV5-6 and TRBJ2-3; tentatively, D is TRBD2 (5 bases). Looked up from germline, CDR1 is SGHDT and CDR2 is YYEEEE. Trimming stripped 4 bases from V and 2 bases from J, with 14 bases between. The CDR3 covers 15 residues. Here the CDR3 reads CASSPPAGLTDTQYF. The CDR3 DNA follows: TGTGCCAGCAGCCCCCCGGCGGGCCTCACAGATACGCAGTATTTT.

The V and J genes are TRBV10-2 and TRBJ1-1; no definite D call. Germline lookup yields CDR1 WSHSY and CDR2 SAAADI. The CDR3 length is 13 residues. The V and J ends lost 5 bases and 6 bases respectively, with 13 bases between them. This CDR3 is CASSSGRISEAFF. In nucleotides, the CDR3 is TGCGCCAGCAGTAGCGGACGGATCTCTGAAGCTTTCTTT.

This chain's CDR3 is CASSEARGDNEQFF. The CDR3 DNA follows: TGTGCCAGCAGTGAAGCGAGGGGGGACAATGAGCAGTTCTTC. The chain joins TRBV6-1 to TRBJ2-1; possibly TRBD1 or TRBD2 for D (6 bases each). V was pared by 0 bases and J by 5 bases, with 8 bases between. CDR1 MNHNS and CDR2 SASEGT come from the germline V gene. The CDR3 is 14 residues long.

This clone was detected only a few times. The chain is built from TRBV2 and TRBJ2-7; D is undetermined. This CDR3 has 12 residues. The V gene's germline CDR1 is SNHLY and CDR2 FYNNEI. Trimming took off 6 bases at V and 2 bases at J, with 8 bases between the two ends. CDR3 loop: CASSHKTYEQYF. CDR3 in DNA: TGTGCCAGCAGCCATAAAACCTACGAGCAGTACTTC.

J is TRBJ1-4 and V is TRBV7-9; D is uncertain. V lost 1 base and J 11 bases, leaving 8 bases between the germline ends. Germline CDR1 SEHNR, CDR2 FQNEAQ (reference sequence). CDR3 size: 12 residues. The chain's CDR3 is CASSLVDWKLFF. The CDR3 nucleotides are TGTGCCAGCAGCTTAGTGGATTGGAAACTGTTTTTT.

The V call is TRBV6-5, the J call TRBJ1-6; 8 nucleotides agree with TRBD1. The CDR3 has 15 residues. The ends lost 4 bases at V and 9 bases at J; junction bases unmatched: 8. The V gene's germline CDR1 is MNHEY and CDR2 SVGAGI. The CDR3 region has the DNA TGTGCCAGCAGTTGGGGGGGACAGGTGGTTTCACCCCTCCACTTT. It is translated as CASSWGGQVVSPLHF.

V gene TRBV19 combines with J gene TRBJ1-5; D is perhaps TRBD1 (5 bases). The CDR3 contains 15 residues. V was shortened by 4 bases and J by 7 bases, with 17 bases between the two germline ends. Germline V lookup: CDR1 LNHDA, CDR2 SQIVND (reference sequence). In DNA, the CDR3 is TGTGCCAGTAGTACCCAGGGAAATTCAAGGCAGCCCCAGCATTTT. It translates to CASSTQGNSRQPQHF.

The chain is built from TRBV3-1 (or the pseudogene TRBV3-2) and TRBJ2-7; 7 bases line up with TRBD2. V dropped 2 bases and J dropped 8; count of bases not matched to a gene: 15. This CDR3 is 16 amino acids long. CDR1 is LGHDT, CDR2 YNNKEL, per germline (reference sequence). This CDR3 reads CASSQNLAGDTYKQYF. The CDR3, as DNA: TGTGCCAGCAGCCAAAACCTCGCGGGAGATACATACAAGCAGTACTTC.